One and the same sample provided the 26 T cell receptor beta chains below, sequenced in a study of cytomegalovirus exposure and HLA in healthy donors. The study ran its PCR with 60 Vbeta and 13 Jbeta primers. Some clones are missing from TCRdb's copy, which holds only in-frame ones; the method was immunoSEQ multiplex PCR. This table holds 60,000 to 75,000 clones, more than 75% found once. The sample taken for sequencing was PBMCs. Receptors originate from a man aged 18 to 30 in good health and CMV-seropositive.

The genes are TRBV6-1 and TRBJ2-7, with TRBD1 identical over 7 bases. Per germline, CDR1 MNHNS and CDR2 SASEGT. CDR3 length: 15 residues. After removal of 3 bases from V and 6 bases from J, the junction contained 11 bases not matched to a gene. The CDR3 sequence is CASSDGTGDSGEQYF. DNA of the CDR3: TGTGCCAGCAGTGATGGAACAGGGGATAGTGGCGAGCAGTACTTC.

The chain links TRBV19 to TRBJ2-2, with D possibly TRBD1 on 5 matching bases. Germline lookup yields CDR1 LNHDA and CDR2 SQIVND (reference sequence). Trimming shortened V by 5 bases and J by 1 base, and 5 bases separated the two germline ends. The CDR3 covers 13 residues. DNA for the CDR3: TGTGCCAGTAGTCAGGGGAACACCGGGGAGCTGTTTTTT. This translates into CASSQGNTGELFF.

This chain joins TRBV30 and TRBJ2-7, with D maybe TRBD2 (5 bases). The germline V gene encodes CDR1 GTSNPN and CDR2 SVGIG (reference sequence). V was pared by 0 bases and J by 0 bases, with 12 bases between. The CDR3 is made up of 15 amino acids. The CDR3: CAWSVLGLNSYEQYF. The CDR3 DNA sequence: TGTGCCTGGAGTGTACTAGGACTCAACTCCTACGAGCAGTACTTC.

The rearrangement links TRBV5-1 to TRBJ1-2; 8 bases agree with TRBD1. J was trimmed by 6 bases and V by 8 bases; bases with no gene match: 9. This CDR3 is 13 amino acids long. Per germline, CDR1 SGHRS and CDR2 YFSETQ. This chain's CDR3 is CASSQGARDGYTF. The CDR3, as DNA: TGCGCCAGTTCCCAGGGGGCAAGGGATGGCTACACCTTC.

This sequence joins TRBV6-5 and TRBJ2-1, with 11 bases fitting TRBD1. From germline, CDR1 is MNHEY and CDR2 SVGAGI. CDR3 length: 14 amino acids. V gave up 5 bases and J gave up 7 bases; unmatched junction bases: 4. The CDR3 nucleotides read TGTGCCAGCAGTGGGACAGGGGGGGGGAATGAGCAGTTCTTC. It specifies CASSGTGGGNEQFF.

A remark on this clone: Mismatch with germline at one junction end may stem from a read error. The rearrangement uses TRBV2 and TRBJ1-5, with D perhaps matching TRBD1 (5 bases). Germline-derived CDR1 and CDR2 are SNHLY and FYNNEI. The CDR3 has 16 amino acids. CDR3 nucleotides: TGTGCCAGCAAGCGGGGCAGGGTTGATAGCCATCAGCCCCAGCATTTT. It specifies CASKRGRVDSHQPQHF.

The CDR3 nucleotides read TGTGCCTGGGCAGACAGCAAGAATTCACCCCTCCACTTT. Encoded protein: CAWADSKNSPLHF. This chain uses TRBV30 with TRBJ1-6; tentative D call: TRBD1 (5 bases). The germline CDR1 and CDR2 sequences are GTSNPN and SVGIG (reference sequence). The V and J ends lost 5 bases and 7 bases respectively, with 12 bases between them. The CDR3 is 13 amino acids.

The rearrangement joins TRBV4-1 to TRBJ2-5, with 7 nucleotides matching TRBD1. The last part of the DNA fits TRBJ2-7 better; the J call may be wrong. CDR1 and CDR2 from the germline V gene are MGHRA and YSYEKL. This CDR3 comprises 15 residues. CDR3 in amino acids: CASSLTGTVRYEQYF. The CDR3 bases are TGCGCCAGCAGCCTAACCGGGACAGTACGCTACGAGCAGTACTTC.

There are a few counts of this clone. The chain carries TRBV5-4 and TRBJ1-1, with 10 nucleotides matching TRBD1. From germline, CDR1 is SGHNT and CDR2 YYREEE (reference sequence). This CDR3 spans 16 amino acids. With 0 bases clipped from V and 5 bases from J, the junction kept 7 bases outside the gene matches. The CDR3 is CASSLGGDRGGTEAFF. CDR3 sequence (DNA): TGTGCCAGCAGCTTGGGTGGGGACAGGGGAGGGACTGAAGCTTTCTTT.

The chain joins TRBV13 to TRBJ2-5, with D possibly TRBD1 on 6 matching bases. The CDR3 extends over 18 amino acids. Between the trimmed V and J ends, which lost 5 bases and 0 bases, there was a span of 22 bases. Germline V gene lookup returns CDR1 PRHDT and CDR2 FYEKMQ (reference sequence). CDR3 region: CASSQQVRDTRDQETQYF. The CDR3 DNA follows: TGTGCCAGCAGCCAACAAGTACGGGACACGAGGGACCAAGAGACCCAGTACTTC.

CDR3 nucleotides: TGTGCCAGCAGCTTCCTAGCGGGAGGGAAGTACAATGAGCAGTTCTTC. Amino acid sequence: CASSFLAGGKYNEQFF. The chain has TRBV5-4 and TRBJ2-1, with 12 bases that match TRBD2. Trimming removed 2 bases from V and 4 bases from J; junction bases left unmatched: 4. The CDR3 contains 16 residues. Germline lookup yields CDR1 SGHNT and CDR2 YYREEE (reference sequence).

This clone was observed a single time. The V gene is TRBV7-6, the J gene TRBJ1-3; TRBD1 matches at 7 bases. This CDR3 has 16 residues. Germline loops: CDR1 SGHVS, CDR2 FNYEAQ. Germline trimming cut 5 bases from V and 3 bases from J; bases unmatched to any gene: 10. CDR3 sequence: CASSPQKGGSGNTIYF. The CDR3 DNA reads TGTGCCAGCAGCCCTCAGAAAGGGGGCAGTGGAAACACCATATATTTT.

This clone turned up a few times. The CDR3 region is CASHPYIGTGSYGYTF. The CDR3 region has the DNA TGTGCCAGCCACCCGTACATCGGGACAGGTAGTTATGGCTACACCTTC. The V call is TRBV7-3, the J call TRBJ1-2, with 8 positions matching TRBD1. Germline V gene lookup returns CDR1 SGHTA and CDR2 FQGTGA. This CDR3 has 16 residues. The junction had 16 bases not matched to a gene; V was cut back by 8 bases and J by 5 bases.

The chain recombines TRBV2 with TRBJ1-2; TRBD1 is a possible D gene (5 bases). Germline V gene sequence: CDR1 SNHLY, CDR2 FYNNEI. Trimming stripped 6 bases from V and 8 bases from J, with 13 bases between. CDR3 length equals 12 residues. CDR3 loop: CASRRDLEGYTF. CDR3 nucleotides: TGTGCCAGCAGGCGGGACTTGGAGGGCTACACCTTC.

This clone was picked up one time. The chain joins TRBV7-9 to TRBJ1-1; tentatively, D is TRBD1 (6 bases). Germline CDR1 reads SEHNR; CDR2 reads FQNEAQ (reference sequence). Trimming stripped 5 bases from V and 1 base from J, with 11 bases between. The CDR3 is made up of 14 amino acids. In nucleotides, the CDR3 is TGTGCCAGCAGCATGGGACACACGAACACTGAAGCTTTCTTT. It yields the protein CASSMGHTNTEAFF.

The chain combines TRBV9 with TRBJ1-1, with 8 positions matching TRBD1. J was trimmed by 3 bases and V by 4 bases; bases with no gene match: 8. CDR3 length: 15 amino acids. Germline V gene sequence: CDR1 SGDLS, CDR2 YYNGEE. The CDR3 protein is CASSPQGGPDTEAFF. For the CDR3, the DNA is TGTGCCAGCAGCCCACAGGGGGGACCCGACACTGAAGCTTTCTTT.

In this sample, this clone turned up a few times. V is TRBV6-1 and J is TRBJ1-5; TRBD1 is a possible D gene (6 bases). This CDR3 spans 15 amino acids. The germline CDR1 and CDR2 sequences are MNHNS and SASEGT. Between the trimmed V and J ends, which lost 6 bases and 4 bases, there was a span of 16 bases. CDR3 sequence (DNA): TGTGCCAGCAGATTCGGGTGGGGACAAAATCAGCCCCAGCATTTT. Translation gives CASRFGWGQNQPQHF.

The chain combines TRBV14 with TRBJ2-5, with TRBD1 matching 7 bases. Germline CDR1 and CDR2: SGHDN and FVKESK. With 5 bases clipped from V and 2 bases from J, the junction kept 8 bases outside the gene matches. The CDR3 runs to 15 residues. As DNA, the CDR3 is TGTGCCAGCAGCTCGGGACAGTGGGTACAAGAGACCCAGTACTTC. As protein: CASSSGQWVQETQYF. Complete variable domain (other parts from reference TRBV14 and TRBJ2-5): EAGVTQFPSHSVIEKGQTVTLRCDPISGHDNLYWYRRVMGKEIKFLLHFVKESKQDESGMPNNRFLAERTGGTYSTLKVQPAELEDSGVYFCASSSGQWVQETQYFGPGTRLLVL.

This clone was seen only once. The J gene is TRBJ1-6, the V gene TRBV30; weak D call: TRBD1 (6 bases). V dropped 0 bases and J dropped 7 bases, with 13 bases sitting between them. CDR3 length: 15 residues. In germline, CDR1 is GTSNPN, CDR2 SVGIG (reference sequence). The CDR3 coding sequence is TGTGCCTGGAGTGTACGACAGGTCTCCAATTCACCCCTCCACTTT. As protein: CAWSVRQVSNSPLHF.

The chain has TRBV7-2 and TRBJ2-7; the match to TRBD2 covers 10 bases. This CDR3 region has 15 residues. The trim removed 5 bases at V and 1 base at J, leaving 5 bases unmatched. CDR1 SGHTA and CDR2 FQGNSA come from the germline V gene. The DNA for the CDR3 is TGTGCCAGCAGCCCAGCGGGAGGGTTGTCCTACGAGCAGTACTTC. It specifies CASSPAGGLSYEQYF. Looking up the rest from reference TRBV7-2 and TRBJ2-7 gives the full variable domain: GAGVSQSPSNKVTEKGKDVELRCDPISGHTALYWYRQSLGQGLEFLIYFQGNSAPDKSGLPSDRFSAERTGGSVSTLTIQRTQQEDSAVYLCASSPAGGLSYEQYFGPGTRLTVT.

As concerns this clone: The sample contains more than one DNA sequence encoding this CDR3. The rearrangement uses TRBV7-9 and TRBJ1-1; the match to TRBD1 covers 9 bases. CDR1 is SEHNR and CDR2 is FQNEAQ in the germline V gene (reference sequence). Unmatched junction bases numbered 0, after V lost 3 bases and J lost 1 base. The CDR3 extends over 14 amino acids. The CDR3 DNA is TGTGCCAGCAGCTTGGGACAGGGGAACACTGAAGCTTTCTTT. Translated, it gives CASSLGQGNTEAFF.

J is TRBJ1-1 and V is TRBV2; D is perhaps TRBD1 (6 bases). The V end lost 10 bases, the J end lost 6 bases, and 21 bases lay between the germline ends. This CDR3 comprises 14 residues. Germline V CDR1 and CDR2: SNHLY, FYNNEI. CDR3: CATTPGQYKSEAFF. CDR3 DNA sequence: TGTGCCACCACTCCGGGACAATATAAGTCTGAAGCTTTCTTT.

The gene calls are TRBV28 and TRBJ2-6; perhaps TRBD2 as D (6 bases). Trimming shortened V by 3 bases and J by 0 bases, and 9 bases separated the two germline ends. Germline values: CDR1 MDHEN, CDR2 SYDVKM. This CDR3 spans 16 amino acids. CDR3 nucleotides: TGTGCCAGCAGTTTGGGACTGCCCTCTGGGGCCAACGTCCTGACTTTC. Amino acid sequence: CASSLGLPSGANVLTF.

The chain couples TRBV15 to TRBJ1-2, with no clear D. This CDR3 comprises 13 residues. V dropped 4 bases and J dropped 3 bases, with 9 bases sitting between them. Germline V gene lookup returns CDR1 LNHNV and CDR2 YYDKDF (reference sequence). The CDR3 sequence is CATSNPRDYGYTF. For the CDR3, the DNA is TGTGCCACCAGCAACCCCCGGGACTATGGCTACACCTTC.

The rearrangement uses TRBV4-1 and TRBJ1-1, with a weak D call TRBD1 (5 bases). CDR1 and CDR2 (germline): MGHRA, YSYEKL. This CDR3 spans 14 amino acids. Between the trimmed V and J ends, which lost 4 bases and 5 bases, there was a span of 14 bases. This CDR3 reads CASSPTQGGTEAFF. CDR3 nucleotides: TGCGCCAGCAGCCCAACCCAGGGTGGAACTGAAGCTTTCTTT.

The chain is built from TRBV25-1 and TRBJ2-7; a possible D gene is TRBD2 (5 bases). The CDR3 runs 12 residues. Trimming removed 6 bases from V and 2 bases from J, with 8 bases in between. CDR1 is MGHDK and CDR2 is SYGVNS in the germline V gene. The CDR3 sequence is CASSRDPYEQYF. CDR3 sequence (DNA): TGTGCCAGCAGCCGGGATCCCTACGAGCAGTACTTC.